These T cell receptor beta chains were read from a single sample in a study of T-cell reconstitution after alpha-beta-depleted transplantation in children. TCRdb processed the PCR reads anew with MiXCR; each CDR3 protein has one entry. The sample holds about 870,000 distinct CDR3 sequences, 16% seen once. The sequencing used PBMCs, mostly from graft donor cells, collected 360 days after TCRalphabeta/CD19-depleted stem cell transplant. The receptors were gathered from a male patient younger than 18 who had a stem cell transplant for acute lymphoblastic leukemia, so the T cells may come from the graft donor. CDR3s leave out the opening cysteine and the closing phenylalanine or tryptophan. D genes are given only for firm matches. Size is omitted from some rows. Given values are once, few, many or a class for expanded clones.

many	TRBD2	TRBV24-1	ATSDLASGSTDTQY
-	-	TRBV2	ASSQIIGAALYSNQPQH
few	-	TRBV20-1	SARIVDEQF
-	-	TRBV19	ASSMYGSSYEQY
few	-	TRBV5-1	ASSLAGGLLLNTEAF
many	-	TRBV4-1	ASSQEGTWARYNEQF
-	-	TRBV6-5	ASSYGLATVLDEQF
-	-	TRBV14	ASSQIYSNQPQH
-	-	TRBV5-1	ASSKDSTGSPLH
few	TRBD2	TRBV7-9	ASSSRRLAGVDEQY
many	TRBD2	TRBV9	ASSAMGGSYQETQY
few	TRBD2	TRBV6-1	ASRPGLADQETQY
-	-	TRBV4-1	ASSYRVVGPAETQY
once	-	TRBV19	ASSGLRYNEQF
few	-	TRBV12-3/TRBV12-4	ASNKAPGDEKLF
few	TRBD2	TRBV5-1	ASSLAYAGGVDTQY
-	TRBD2	TRBV3-1	ASRPSGSIYNEQF
few	TRBD1	TRBV20-1	SARPAGTGGKSNQPQH
many	-	TRBV5-1	ASSPWRGENNEQF
many	TRBD1	TRBV14	ASSRQGRGYT
few	-	TRBV20-1	SVLGTPLH
-	-	TRBV2	ASRTSHRVEQY
-	-	TRBV12-3/TRBV12-4	ASSFGGYPYEQY
few	-	TRBV5-1	ASSSDGWAEAF
-	-	TRBV5-1	ASSPDKPDQPQH
few	-	TRBV7-8	ASSPEGDEKLF